The 19 T cell receptor beta chains reported below all come from one sample, sequenced in a study of vaccination effects on CD4 cells after COVID-19 (dated by TCRdb to 2021 to 2024). Library prep was done by the immunoSEQ multiplex PCR assay. Sourced from immuneACCESS, this table was stored by TCRdb with only in-frame sequences that have V and J called. A share of the clones is absent; for the studies checked, an unresolved V gene accounts for under half, and the remainder has no known explanation. This sample has about 40,000 clones in its table, and about 62% of those were observed once. The leading ten clones occupy about 7.7% of the sample. After about 9 days of culture, CD4+ T cells were isolated with the EasySep CD4+ T cell isolation kit. Each participant got two doses of an mRNA SARS-CoV-2 vaccine, either BNT162b2 or mRNA-1273. Their specific antigens are unknown. This specimen was CD4+ T cells from PBMCs cultured without peptide, taken after COVID-19 vaccination. Source of these receptors: a human donor who received a COVID-19 vaccine.

In DNA, the CDR3 is TGTGCCAGCAGCCCGTACCCCCAAGAGACCCAGTACTTC. Translating it yields CASSPYPQETQYF. The chain is built from TRBV5-6 and TRBJ2-5; D unresolved. CDR1 SGHDT and CDR2 YYEEEE come from the germline V gene. V lost 4 bases, J lost 1 base, and 8 bases lay in between. The CDR3 has 13 residues.

CDR3 amino acids: CASRGQGWTQYF. CDR3 bases: TGTGCCAGCAGGGGACAGGGTTGGACCCAGTACTTC. The chain uses TRBV12-3 or TRBV12-4 and TRBJ2-5; 9 bases map to TRBD1. There are 12 residues in the CDR3. J gave up 7 bases and V 6 bases, and 3 bases lay outside the gene matches.

There are a few counts of this clone. The gene calls are TRBV5-4 and TRBJ2-2; D perhaps matches TRBD2 (5 bases). The CDR3 runs to 16 residues. Germline lookup yields CDR1 SGHNT and CDR2 YYREEE (reference sequence). Between the trimmed V and J ends, which lost 0 bases and 1 base, there was a span of 10 bases. CDR3 region: CASSLDTGGNTGELFF. CDR3 in DNA: TGTGCCAGCAGCTTGGATACCGGAGGGAACACCGGGGAGCTGTTTTTT.

This chain connects TRBV5-5 to TRBJ1-1, with a weak D call TRBD1 (6 bases). The CDR3 extends over 16 amino acids. Trimming removed 3 bases from V and 1 base from J, with 16 bases in between. Germline lookup yields CDR1 SGHKS and CDR2 YYEKEE (reference sequence). The CDR3 sequence is CASSSRGGAANTEAFF. CDR3 bases: TGTGCCAGCAGCTCACGAGGGGGGGCAGCGAACACTGAAGCTTTCTTT.

The genes are TRBV11-2 and TRBJ2-6, with D unresolved. This CDR3 comprises 17 residues. Trimming pared 0 bases from V and 0 bases from J, leaving 9 bases between. Germline lookup yields CDR1 SGHAT and CDR2 FQNNGV. The CDR3 DNA sequence: TGTGCCAGCAGCTTAGATCTGGATTTCTCTGGGGCCAACGTCCTGACTTTC. Translation gives CASSLDLDFSGANVLTF.

The chain is built from TRBV7-7 and TRBJ2-1; 9 nucleotides line up with TRBD2. In germline, CDR1 is SSHAT, CDR2 FNYEAQ (reference sequence). The ends lost 1 base at V and 4 bases at J; junction bases unmatched: 2. The CDR3 extends over 15 amino acids. The CDR3 spells CASSLVAGVYNEQFF. The CDR3 bases are TGTGCCAGCAGCTTAGTAGCGGGGGTTTACAATGAGCAGTTCTTC.

The V and J genes are TRBV10-3 and TRBJ2-2; the match to TRBD1 covers 11 bases. The CDR3 covers 19 residues. Germline CDR1 is ENHRY and CDR2 is SYGVKD. The V and J ends lost 2 bases and 2 bases, in that order; junction bases with no gene match: 10. The CDR3 spells CAISELRDRGGLNTGELFF. CDR3 bases: TGTGCCATCAGTGAGCTCCGGGACAGGGGGGGCCTAAACACCGGGGAGCTGTTTTTT.

The chain carries TRBV5-1 and TRBJ1-1, with 7 bases matching TRBD1. J gave up 1 base and V 5 bases, and 11 bases lay outside the gene matches. Germline loops: CDR1 SGHRS, CDR2 YFSETQ. The CDR3 contains 16 residues. CDR3 sequence (DNA): TGCGCCAGCAGAGATAGGCAGGGGGGGAGGAACACTGAAGCTTTCTTT. The encoded protein is CASRDRQGGRNTEAFF. The full variable domain, completed using reference TRBV5-1 and TRBJ1-1, is KAGVTQTPRYLIKTRGQQVTLSCSPISGHRSVSWYQQTPGQGLQFLFEYFSETQRNKGNFPGRFSGRQFSNSRSEMNVSTLELGDSALYLCASRDRQGGRNTEAFFGQGTRLTVV.

This clone was seen a few times. The CDR3 DNA sequence: TGTGCCAGCAGTGCTGTTAACTATGGCTACACCTTC. Its translation is CASSAVNYGYTF. This chain uses TRBV2 with TRBJ1-2, with D unclear. CDR3 size: 12 residues. Trimming cost V 4 bases and J 1 base, with 4 bases left between them. Germline V gives CDR1 SNHLY, CDR2 FYNNEI.

This sequence joins TRBV30 and TRBJ1-6; 9 bases are a match to TRBD1. The CDR3 spans 14 residues. Trimming at V came to 3 bases and at J to 7 bases, leaving 4 bases not matched to a gene. From germline, CDR1 is GTSNPN and CDR2 SVGIG (reference sequence). CDR3 region: CAWSLGQGNSPLHF. For the CDR3, the DNA is TGTGCCTGGAGCCTCGGACAGGGGAATTCACCCCTCCACTTT.

The chain combines TRBV3-1 (or the pseudogene TRBV3-2) with TRBJ2-7; D gene uncertain. The CDR3 runs 13 residues. CDR1 and CDR2 from the germline V gene are LGHDT and YNNKEL (reference sequence). Deletions cut 1 base from V and 7 bases from J, with 11 bases between. The CDR3 DNA reads as TGTGCCAGCAGCCAAGCCGACGGTTTAGAGCAGTACTTC. Protein sequence: CASSQADGLEQYF.

This sequence joins TRBV10-3 and TRBJ1-1; 7 bases are shared with TRBD1. After removal of 2 bases from V and 4 bases from J, the junction contained 4 bases not matched to a gene. This CDR3 contains 14 residues. Germline assignment: CDR1 ENHRY and CDR2 SYGVKD. CDR3 in amino acids: CAISERQGGTEAFF. The CDR3 nucleotides are TGTGCCATCAGTGAGAGGCAGGGGGGCACTGAAGCTTTCTTT.

V and J are TRBV7-2 and TRBJ2-7; 9 bases match TRBD1. Germline CDR1 is SGHTA and CDR2 is FQGNSA. The junction had 5 bases not matched to a gene; V was cut back by 4 bases and J by 4 bases. The CDR3 sequence is 14 residues long. Here the CDR3 DNA reads TGTGCCAGCAGCTCAGCGGGACAGGGATACGAGCAGTACTTC. Amino acid sequence: CASSSAGQGYEQYF.

This clone turned up a few times. The gene calls are TRBV6-1 and TRBJ2-7, with D perhaps TRBD2 (5 bases). The germline gives CDR1 MNHNS, CDR2 SASEGT. V was cut by 1 base and J by 2 bases, with 15 bases left in between. CDR3 size: 16 residues. CDR3: CASSEEGVRIPYEQYF. For the CDR3, the DNA is TGTGCCAGCAGTGAAGAGGGAGTCAGAATCCCCTACGAGCAGTACTTC.

This clone was seen a single time. The rearrangement joins TRBV19 to TRBJ2-7; maybe TRBD1 (6 bases). Germline V gene sequence: CDR1 LNHDA, CDR2 SQIVND (reference sequence). This CDR3 is 15 amino acids long. Deletions cut 1 base from V and 5 bases from J, with 15 bases between. The CDR3 reads CASSIALYRVHEQYF. Here the CDR3 DNA reads TGTGCCAGTAGTATAGCCCTCTACAGGGTCCACGAGCAGTACTTC.

There are a few counts of this clone. The chain links TRBV12-5 to TRBJ2-2, with D perhaps matching TRBD1 (5 bases). Trimming removed 3 bases from V and 6 bases from J, with 14 bases in between. CDR1 LGHNT and CDR2 FRNRAP come from the germline V gene. CDR3 size: 15 residues. As DNA, the CDR3 is TGTGCTAGTGGTTTCGAGGCAGGGTTGGCCGGGGAGCTGTTTTTT. Translated: CASGFEAGLAGELFF.

This clone was picked up a small number of times. The gene calls are TRBV30 and TRBJ1-2, with 9 bases that match TRBD1. The CDR3 has 13 amino acids. V shed 4 bases, J shed 7 bases, and the junction held 7 bases outside the gene matches. Germline V gives CDR1 GTSNPN, CDR2 SVGIG (reference sequence). The CDR3 protein is CAWKTGGSVGYTF. CDR3 DNA sequence: TGTGCCTGGAAGACAGGGGGTTCTGTTGGCTACACCTTC.

V gene TRBV12-3 or TRBV12-4 combines with J gene TRBJ2-2; no firm D call. The germline V and J ends were trimmed by 6 bases and 7 bases, with 12 bases remaining between them. This CDR3 has 13 residues. The CDR3 region is CASSLTAGGELFF. The CDR3 nucleotides are TGTGCCAGCAGCCTGACTGCCGGCGGGGAGCTGTTTTTT.

The chain combines TRBV19 with TRBJ1-3; D is ambiguous. The V end lost 3 bases, the J end lost 0 bases, and 9 bases lay between the germline ends. Germline V gives CDR1 LNHDA, CDR2 SQIVND (reference sequence). CDR3 length: 15 residues. The CDR3 is CASSIGGYSGNTIYF. The CDR3 nucleotides are TGTGCCAGTAGTATCGGCGGATACTCTGGAAACACCATATATTTT.